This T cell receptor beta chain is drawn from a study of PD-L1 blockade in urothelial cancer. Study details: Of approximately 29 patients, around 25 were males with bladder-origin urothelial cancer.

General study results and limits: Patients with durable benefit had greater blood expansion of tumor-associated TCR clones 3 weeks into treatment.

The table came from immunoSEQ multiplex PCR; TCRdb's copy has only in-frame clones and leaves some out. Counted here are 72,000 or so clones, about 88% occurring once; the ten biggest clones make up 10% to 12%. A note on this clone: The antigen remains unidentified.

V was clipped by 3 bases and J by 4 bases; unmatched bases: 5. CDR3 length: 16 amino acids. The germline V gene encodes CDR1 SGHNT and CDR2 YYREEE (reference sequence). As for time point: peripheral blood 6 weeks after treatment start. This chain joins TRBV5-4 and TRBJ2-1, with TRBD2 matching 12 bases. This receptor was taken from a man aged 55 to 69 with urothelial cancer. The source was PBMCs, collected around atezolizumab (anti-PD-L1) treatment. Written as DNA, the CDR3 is TGTGCCAGCAGCTCTGGACTAGCGGGACTTTACAATGAGCAGTTCTTC. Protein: CASSSGLAGLYNEQFF.